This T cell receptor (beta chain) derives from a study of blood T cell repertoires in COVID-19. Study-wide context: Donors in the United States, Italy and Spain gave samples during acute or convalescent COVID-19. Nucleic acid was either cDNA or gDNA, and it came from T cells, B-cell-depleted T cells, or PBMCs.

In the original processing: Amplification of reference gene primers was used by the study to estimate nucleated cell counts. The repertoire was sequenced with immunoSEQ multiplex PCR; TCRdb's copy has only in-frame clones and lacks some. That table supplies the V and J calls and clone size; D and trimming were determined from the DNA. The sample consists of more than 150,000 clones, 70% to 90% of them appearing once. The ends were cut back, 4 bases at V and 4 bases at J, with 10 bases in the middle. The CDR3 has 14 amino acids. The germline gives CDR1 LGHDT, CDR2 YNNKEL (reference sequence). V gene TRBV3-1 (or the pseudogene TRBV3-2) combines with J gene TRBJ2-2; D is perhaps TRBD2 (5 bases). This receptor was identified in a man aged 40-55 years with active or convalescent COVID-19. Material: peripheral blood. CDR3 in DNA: TGTGCCAGCAGCCCCGGACTTGTCACCGGGGAGCTGTTTTTT. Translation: CASSPGLVTGELFF.